This entry lists 19 T cell receptor beta chains sequenced from one sample in a study of CD8+ T cells in alopecia areata. RNA, once extracted, was reverse transcribed into cDNA for use as the sequencing template. The table came from immunoSEQ multiplex PCR; TCRdb's copy has only in-frame clones and leaves some out. The table lists about 190,000 clones, 45% to 65% of them singletons. Regarding treatment: oral pan-JAK inhibitor, 5-10 mg twice daily. Sequenced here: CD4+ T cells sorted from blood, sampled at week 4, from a patient treated with tofacitinib. All receptors come from a human donor with alopecia areata.

The rearrangement joins TRBV6-5 to TRBJ2-7; D is undetermined. Germline values: CDR1 MNHEY, CDR2 SVGAGI. V gave up 7 bases and J gave up 0 bases, with 10 bases separating them. This CDR3 region has 13 residues. The CDR3 here is CASTQTSSYEQYF. The CDR3 DNA sequence: TGTGCCAGCACACAGACCAGCTCCTACGAGCAGTACTTC.

J is TRBJ2-6 and V is TRBV11-2, with D uncertain. The CDR3 runs 15 residues. V was trimmed by 2 bases and J by 0 bases, leaving 5 bases between them. The germline V gene encodes CDR1 SGHAT and CDR2 FQNNGV. This chain's CDR3 is CASSLSDSGANVLTF. The CDR3 DNA follows: TGTGCCAGCAGCTTAAGTGACTCTGGGGCCAACGTCCTGACTTTC.

This clone has only a few counts. V and J are TRBV30 and TRBJ2-7, with D unresolved. This CDR3 region has 12 residues. V lost 5 bases and J lost 4, with 12 bases in between. The germline V gene has CDR1 GTSNPN and CDR2 SVGIG (reference sequence). The CDR3 region has the DNA TGTGCCTGGGATCGACTGGGGTACGAGCAGTACTTC. Its protein product is CAWDRLGYEQYF.

The rearrangement joins TRBV6-1 to TRBJ2-7; tentative D call: TRBD1 (6 bases). Germline V lookup: CDR1 MNHNS, CDR2 SASEGT. CDR3 size: 13 residues. V was shortened by 10 bases and J by 4 bases, with 17 bases between the two germline ends. Here the CDR3 DNA reads TGTGCCACCACCCCAGGGGAAACTTACGAGCAGTACTTC. Protein product: CATTPGETYEQYF.

The chain combines TRBV5-1 with TRBJ1-5, with D possibly TRBD1 on 5 matching bases. V was clipped by 0 bases and J by 5 bases, with 12 bases between them. The CDR3 extends over 15 amino acids. Germline-derived CDR1 and CDR2 are SGHRS and YFSETQ. CDR3 protein: CASSLAGQGHQPQHF. CDR3 DNA sequence: TGCGCCAGCAGCTTGGCCGGGCAGGGTCATCAGCCCCAGCATTTT.

With regard to this clone: Other DNA sequences within the sample encode an identical CDR3. This chain joins TRBV20-1 and TRBJ2-1; TRBD2 aligns across 10 bases. CDR1 is DFQATT and CDR2 is SNEGSKA in the germline V gene (reference sequence). The CDR3 length is 11 residues. The CDR3 loop is CRAWSGLAEFF. The CDR3 DNA reads as TGCAGGGCGTGGAGTGGACTAGCGGAGTTCTTC.

The V and J genes are TRBV29-1 and TRBJ2-5; D ambiguous. The CDR3 runs 11 residues. The germline V gene has CDR1 SQVTM and CDR2 ANQGSEA. The ends were cut back, 5 bases at V and 3 bases at J, with 7 bases in the middle. The chain's CDR3 is CSVRGEETQYF. DNA for the CDR3: TGCAGCGTTAGAGGTGAAGAGACCCAGTACTTC.

This clone was observed a handful of times. J is TRBJ1-2 and V is TRBV29-1; D may be TRBD1 (5 bases). The germline V gene encodes CDR1 SQVTM and CDR2 ANQGSEA. This CDR3 is built from 12 residues. V was clipped by 8 bases and J by 4 bases, with 14 bases between them. The CDR3 is CSSWTRSYGYTF. CDR3 DNA sequence: TGCAGCTCCTGGACAAGGAGCTATGGCTACACCTTC.

This clone is a singleton in its sample. This chain links TRBV9 with TRBJ2-4; weak D call: TRBD2 (5 bases). Germline V lookup: CDR1 SGDLS, CDR2 YYNGEE. V was shortened by 4 bases and J by 6 bases, with 14 bases between the two germline ends. The CDR3 is 14 residues long. The CDR3 is CASSPGHSGNIQYF. In DNA, the CDR3 is TGTGCCAGCAGCCCCGGTCACAGCGGAAACATTCAGTACTTC.

This clone occurred a few times. The rearrangement joins TRBV29-1 to TRBJ1-1; D may be TRBD1 (5 bases). This CDR3 has 11 residues. Germline assignment: CDR1 SQVTM and CDR2 ANQGSEA. V dropped 6 bases and J dropped 6 bases, with 11 bases sitting between them. CDR3 in amino acids: CSVGRSAEAFF. The CDR3 nucleotides read TGCAGCGTGGGACGGAGTGCTGAAGCTTTCTTT.

The V call is TRBV7-2, the J call TRBJ2-1; no clear D gene. V was shortened by 5 bases and J by 1 base, with 18 bases between the two germline ends. The germline gives CDR1 SGHTA, CDR2 FQGNSA. The CDR3 is 17 amino acids. CDR3 sequence reads: CASSNTARGPSYNEQFF. The CDR3 nucleotides are TGTGCCAGCAGCAACACCGCCCGTGGCCCATCCTACAATGAGCAGTTCTTC.

Written as DNA, the CDR3 is TGTGCCAGCAGCTTTGTAGGACAGGGCACTGAAGCTTTCTTT. Translation: CASSFVGQGTEAFF. The rearrangement uses TRBV11-2 and TRBJ1-1; 8 nucleotides agree with TRBD1. The length of the CDR3 is 14 residues. Germline CDR1 SGHAT, CDR2 FQNNGV. After removal of 3 bases from V and 4 bases from J, the junction contained 4 bases not matched to a gene.

This chain joins TRBV2 and TRBJ2-1; weak D call: TRBD2 (5 bases). CDR1 and CDR2 (germline): SNHLY, FYNNEI. This CDR3 spans 11 amino acids. The V end was cut by 6 bases, the J end by 9 bases, with 9 bases between. The CDR3 region has the DNA TGTGCCAGCAGCGCCCGGGGTGAGCAGTTCTTC. This gives the protein CASSARGEQFF.

The rearrangement links TRBV29-1 to TRBJ2-1; perhaps TRBD1 as D (5 bases). Trimming stripped 2 bases from V and 5 bases from J, with 16 bases between. CDR3 length: 15 amino acids. Germline V lookup: CDR1 SQVTM, CDR2 ANQGSEA. CDR3 residues: CSVEQGSRIDNEQFF. CDR3 nucleotide sequence: TGCAGCGTTGAACAGGGAAGTCGAATCGACAATGAGCAGTTCTTC.

In its sample, this clone was seen a few times. At the DNA level, this CDR3 is encoded by other sequences in the same sample as well. V gene TRBV30 combines with J gene TRBJ1-1, with no clear D. This CDR3 comprises 11 residues. The germline gives CDR1 GTSNPN, CDR2 SVGIG (reference sequence). Between the trimmed V and J ends, which lost 2 bases and 2 bases, there was a span of 3 bases. CDR3 sequence reads: CAWSTNTEAFF. CDR3 coding DNA: TGTGCCTGGAGTACTAACACTGAAGCTTTCTTT.

The gene calls are TRBV5-1 and TRBJ1-3; TRBD1 aligns across 7 bases. Germline CDR1 reads SGHRS; CDR2 reads YFSETQ. Losses at the gene ends were 0 bases for V and 0 bases for J; bases not matched to a gene: 3. The CDR3 runs 16 residues. The CDR3 loop is CASSLAEGASGNTIYF. The CDR3 DNA reads TGCGCCAGCAGCTTGGCCGAGGGGGCCTCTGGAAACACCATATATTTT.

A note on this clone: This same CDR3 is encoded by further DNA sequences in the sample. The J gene is TRBJ2-6, the V gene TRBV7-2; no clear D. V lost 1 base to trimming and J lost 0 bases, with 4 bases between them. There are 15 residues in the CDR3. CDR1 SGHTA and CDR2 FQGNSA come from the germline V gene. CDR3 nucleotide sequence: TGTGCCAGCAGCTTAGGAGGCTCTGGGGCCAACGTCCTGACTTTC. Translated, it gives CASSLGGSGANVLTF. The full variable domain, completed using reference TRBV7-2 and TRBJ2-6, is GAGVSQSPSNKVTEKGKDVELRCDPISGHTALYWYRQSLGQGLEFLIYFQGNSAPDKSGLPSDRFSAERTGGSVSTLTIQRTQQEDSAVYLCASSLGGSGANVLTFGAGSRLTVL.

V and J are TRBV27 and TRBJ2-3; possibly TRBD1 or TRBD2 for D (5 bases each). This CDR3 spans 15 amino acids. Trimming stripped 1 base from V and 4 bases from J, with 12 bases between. Germline CDR1 is MNHEY and CDR2 is SMNVEV (reference sequence). This CDR3 reads CASSLWGIDPDTQYF. CDR3 sequence (DNA): TGTGCCAGCAGTTTATGGGGGATCGACCCAGATACGCAGTATTTT.

On this clone: The sample carries other DNA sequences with the same CDR3. The chain combines TRBV29-1 with TRBJ1-3; D ambiguous. The CDR3 is 13 residues long. Germline V gene lookup returns CDR1 SQVTM and CDR2 ANQGSEA. Trimming shortened V by 5 bases and J by 0 bases, and 8 bases separated the two germline ends. CDR3 bases: TGCAGCGTTCGAGGAAACTCTGGAAACACCATATATTTT. It yields the protein CSVRGNSGNTIYF.